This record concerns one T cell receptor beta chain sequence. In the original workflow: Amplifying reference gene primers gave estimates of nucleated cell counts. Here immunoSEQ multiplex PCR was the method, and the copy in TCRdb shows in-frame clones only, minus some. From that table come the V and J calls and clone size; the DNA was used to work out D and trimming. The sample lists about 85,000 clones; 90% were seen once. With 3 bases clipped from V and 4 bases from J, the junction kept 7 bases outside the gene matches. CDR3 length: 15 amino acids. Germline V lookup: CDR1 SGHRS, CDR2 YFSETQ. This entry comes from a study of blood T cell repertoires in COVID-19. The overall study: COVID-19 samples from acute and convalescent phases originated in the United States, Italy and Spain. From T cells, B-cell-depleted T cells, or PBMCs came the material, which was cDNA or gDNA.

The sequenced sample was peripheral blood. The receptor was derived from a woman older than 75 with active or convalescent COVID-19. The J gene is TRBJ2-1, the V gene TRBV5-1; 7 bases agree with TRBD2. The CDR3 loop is CASSSGGIRYNEQFF. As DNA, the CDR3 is TGCGCCAGCAGCTCCGGGGGGATTCGATACAATGAGCAGTTCTTC.